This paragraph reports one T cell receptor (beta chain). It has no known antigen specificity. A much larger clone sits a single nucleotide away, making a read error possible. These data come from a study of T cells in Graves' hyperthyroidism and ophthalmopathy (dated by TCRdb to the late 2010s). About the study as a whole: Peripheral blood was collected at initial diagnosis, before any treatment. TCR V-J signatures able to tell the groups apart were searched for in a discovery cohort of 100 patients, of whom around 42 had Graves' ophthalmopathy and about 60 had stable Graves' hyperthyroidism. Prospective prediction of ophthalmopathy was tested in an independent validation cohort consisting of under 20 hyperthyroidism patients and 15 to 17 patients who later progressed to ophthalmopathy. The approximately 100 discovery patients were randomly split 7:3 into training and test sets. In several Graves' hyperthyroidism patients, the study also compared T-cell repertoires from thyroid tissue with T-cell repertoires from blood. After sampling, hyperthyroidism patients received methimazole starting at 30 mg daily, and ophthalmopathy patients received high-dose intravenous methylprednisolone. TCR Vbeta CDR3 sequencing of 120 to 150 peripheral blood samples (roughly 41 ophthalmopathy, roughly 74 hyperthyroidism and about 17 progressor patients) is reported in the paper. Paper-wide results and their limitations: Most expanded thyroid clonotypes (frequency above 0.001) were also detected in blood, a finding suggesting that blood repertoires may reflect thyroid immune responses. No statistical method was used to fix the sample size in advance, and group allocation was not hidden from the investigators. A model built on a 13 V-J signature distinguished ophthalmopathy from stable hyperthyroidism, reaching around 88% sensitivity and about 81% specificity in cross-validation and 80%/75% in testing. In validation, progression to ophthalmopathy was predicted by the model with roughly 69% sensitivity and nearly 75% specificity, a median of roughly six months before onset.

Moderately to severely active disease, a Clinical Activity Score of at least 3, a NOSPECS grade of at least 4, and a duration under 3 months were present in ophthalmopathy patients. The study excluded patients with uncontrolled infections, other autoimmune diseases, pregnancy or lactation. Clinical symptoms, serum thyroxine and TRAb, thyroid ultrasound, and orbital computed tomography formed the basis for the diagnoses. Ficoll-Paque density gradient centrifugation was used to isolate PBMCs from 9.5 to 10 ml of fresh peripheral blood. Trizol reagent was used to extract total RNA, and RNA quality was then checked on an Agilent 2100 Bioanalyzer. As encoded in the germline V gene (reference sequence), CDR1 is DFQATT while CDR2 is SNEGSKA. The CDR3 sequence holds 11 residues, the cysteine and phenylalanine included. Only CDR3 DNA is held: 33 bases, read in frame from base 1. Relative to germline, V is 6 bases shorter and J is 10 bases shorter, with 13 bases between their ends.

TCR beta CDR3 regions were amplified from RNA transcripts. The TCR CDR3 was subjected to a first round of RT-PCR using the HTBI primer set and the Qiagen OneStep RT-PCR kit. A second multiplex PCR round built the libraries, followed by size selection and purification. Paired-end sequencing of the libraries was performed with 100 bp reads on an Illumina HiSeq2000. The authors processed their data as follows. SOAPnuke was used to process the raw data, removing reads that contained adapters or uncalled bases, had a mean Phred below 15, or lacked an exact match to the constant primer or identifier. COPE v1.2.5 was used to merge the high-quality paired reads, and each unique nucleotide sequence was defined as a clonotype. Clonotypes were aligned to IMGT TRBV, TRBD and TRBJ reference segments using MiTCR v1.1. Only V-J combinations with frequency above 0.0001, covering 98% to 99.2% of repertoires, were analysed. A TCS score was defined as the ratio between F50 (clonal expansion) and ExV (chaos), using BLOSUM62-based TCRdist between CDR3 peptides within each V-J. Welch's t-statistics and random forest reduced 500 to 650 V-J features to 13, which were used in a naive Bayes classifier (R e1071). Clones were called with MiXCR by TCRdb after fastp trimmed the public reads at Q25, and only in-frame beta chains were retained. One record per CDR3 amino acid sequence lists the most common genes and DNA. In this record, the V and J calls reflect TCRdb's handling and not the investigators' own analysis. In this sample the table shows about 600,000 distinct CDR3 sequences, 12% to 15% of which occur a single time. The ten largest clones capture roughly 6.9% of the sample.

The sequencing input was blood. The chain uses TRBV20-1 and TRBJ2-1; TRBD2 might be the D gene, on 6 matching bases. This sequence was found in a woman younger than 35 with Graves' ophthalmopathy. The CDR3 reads CSARLVGEQFF. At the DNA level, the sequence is TGCAGTGCAAGACTAGTGGGGGAGCAGTTCTTC.